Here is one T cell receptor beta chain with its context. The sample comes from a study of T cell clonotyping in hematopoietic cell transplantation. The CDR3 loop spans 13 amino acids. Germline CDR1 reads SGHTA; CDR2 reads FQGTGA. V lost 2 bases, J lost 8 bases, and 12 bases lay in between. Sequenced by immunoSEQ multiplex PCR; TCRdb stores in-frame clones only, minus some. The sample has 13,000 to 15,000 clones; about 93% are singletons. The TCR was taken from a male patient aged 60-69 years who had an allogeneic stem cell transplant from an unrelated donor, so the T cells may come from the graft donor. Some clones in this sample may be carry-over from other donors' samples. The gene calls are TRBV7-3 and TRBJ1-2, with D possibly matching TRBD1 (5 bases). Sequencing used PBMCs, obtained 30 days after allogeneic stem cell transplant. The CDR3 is CASSLVSGQGYTF. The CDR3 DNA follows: TGTGCCAGCAGCTTAGTATCAGGGCAGGGCTACACCTTC.